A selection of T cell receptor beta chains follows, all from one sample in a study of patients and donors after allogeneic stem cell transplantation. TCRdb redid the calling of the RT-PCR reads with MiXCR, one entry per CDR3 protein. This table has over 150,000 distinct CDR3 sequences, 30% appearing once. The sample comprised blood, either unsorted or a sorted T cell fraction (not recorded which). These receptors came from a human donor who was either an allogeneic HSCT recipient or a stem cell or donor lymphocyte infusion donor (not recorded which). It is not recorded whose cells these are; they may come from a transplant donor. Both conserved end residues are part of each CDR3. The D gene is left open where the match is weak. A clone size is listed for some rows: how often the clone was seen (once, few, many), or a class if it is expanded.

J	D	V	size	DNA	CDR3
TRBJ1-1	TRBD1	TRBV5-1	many	TGCGCCAGCAGTGGACAGGGGGCGGTCACTGAAGCTTTCTTT	CASSGQGAVTEAFF
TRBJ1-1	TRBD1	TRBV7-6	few	TGTGCCAGCAGCTTAGGACAGGGAGTGAACACTGAAGCTTTCTTT	CASSLGQGVNTEAFF
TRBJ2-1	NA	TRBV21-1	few	TGTGCCAGCAGCAAAGTGACTAGCGGGAGGTCCCACCTTCCCCGCAATGAGCAGTTCTTC	CASSKVTSGRSHLPRNEQFF
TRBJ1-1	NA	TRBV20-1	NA	TGCAGTTCCCCGGGAAACACTGAAGCTTTCTTT	CSSPGNTEAFF
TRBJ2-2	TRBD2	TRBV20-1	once	TGCAGTGCCTCAACTAGCGGGAGGGCCGCCGGGGAGCTGTTTTTT	CSASTSGRAAGELFF
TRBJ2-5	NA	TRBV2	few	TGTGCCAGCAGTGAAGAGACCCAGTACTTC	CASSEETQYF
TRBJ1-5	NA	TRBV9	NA	TGTGCCAGCAGCGAAACCGACAGATACAATCAGCCCCAGCATTTT	CASSETDRYNQPQHF
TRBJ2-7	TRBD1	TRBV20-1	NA	TGCAGTGCTAGAGCCGGGACAGGGGCCGAGCAGTACTTC	CSARAGTGAEQYF
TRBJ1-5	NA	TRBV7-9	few	TGTGCCAGCAGCCCAGCAGCGAGCAATCAGCCCCAGCATTTT	CASSPAASNQPQHF
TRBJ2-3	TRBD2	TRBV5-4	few	TGTGCCAGCAGCTTTCGACTAGCGGGACGCACAGATACGCAGTATTTT	CASSFRLAGRTDTQYF
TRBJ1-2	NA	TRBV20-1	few	TGCAGTGCTAGAGGGGGTGGTGGCTACACCTTC	CSARGGGGYTF
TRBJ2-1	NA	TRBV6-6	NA	TGTGCCAGCACTACCGCAATTACCGTGGATGAGCAGTTCTTC	CASTTAITVDEQFF
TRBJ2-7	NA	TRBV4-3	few	TGCGCCAGCAGCCAACCGCCACAGGGCTCCTACGAGCAGTACTTC	CASSQPPQGSYEQYF
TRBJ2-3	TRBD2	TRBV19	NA	TGTGCCAGTAGTATTGGTCGGAGCGGGAGAGCGACAGATACGCAGTATTTT	CASSIGRSGRATDTQYF
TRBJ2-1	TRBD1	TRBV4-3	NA	TGCGCCAGCAGCCAAGATCTGGCAGGGGGCAATGAGCAGTTCTTC	CASSQDLAGGNEQFF
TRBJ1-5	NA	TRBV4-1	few	TGCGCCAGCAGCCAAGATCACCGGTTGAGGGGGACGCCCCAGCATTTT	CASSQDHRLRGTPQHF
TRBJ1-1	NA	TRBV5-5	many	TGTGCCAGCAGCTTGGCACTGATGAACACTGAAGCTTTCTTT	CASSLALMNTEAFF
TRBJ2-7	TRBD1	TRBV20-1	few	TGCAGTGCTCCATTACAGGGGGCTAGCTCCTACGAGCAGTACTTC	CSAPLQGASSYEQYF
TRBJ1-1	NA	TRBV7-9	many	TGTGCCAGCAGCTTGTCAGGGGACACTGAAGCTTTCTTT	CASSLSGDTEAFF
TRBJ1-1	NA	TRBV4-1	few	TGCGCCAGCAGCCAACCCTTGATCTCAAAGAGTTTGACTGAAGCTTTCTTT	CASSQPLISKSLTEAFF
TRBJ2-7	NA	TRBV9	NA	TGTGCCAGCAGCGCGCGCCTAGCAGGCCCACCCGAGCAGTACTTC	CASSARLAGPPEQYF
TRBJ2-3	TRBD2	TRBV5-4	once	TGTGCCAGCAGCTTGTTAGGCGGGAGGACAGATACGCAGTATTTT	CASSLLGGRTDTQYF
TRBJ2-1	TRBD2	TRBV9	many	TGTGCCAGCAGCGTATTCTTCTCCGGGACTATCAGGGAGCAGTTCTTC	CASSVFFSGTIREQFF
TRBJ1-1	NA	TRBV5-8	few	TGTGCCAGCAGCCTGTTTACTTGGGACGGTGAAGCTTTCTTT	CASSLFTWDGEAFF
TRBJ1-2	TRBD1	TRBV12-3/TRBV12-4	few	TGTGCCAGCAGCCGCCGGGACAGCCTGTATGGCTACACCTTC	CASSRRDSLYGYTF
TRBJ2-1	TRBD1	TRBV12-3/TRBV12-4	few	TGTGCCAGCAGTTTAGCGCGACAGGGGGTCCCTGAGCAGTTCTTC	CASSLARQGVPEQFF
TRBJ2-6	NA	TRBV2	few	TGTGCCAGCACCGGGGACCCTAGGAGCACTGGGGCCAACGTCCTGACTTTC	CASTGDPRSTGANVLTF
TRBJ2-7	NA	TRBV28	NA	TGTGCCAGCAGTCCTGGACATGCCGGGTACTACGAGCAGTACTTC	CASSPGHAGYYEQYF
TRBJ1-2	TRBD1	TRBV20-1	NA	TGCAGTGCTAGGGGGGACAGGGTTAACTATGGCTACACCTTC	CSARGDRVNYGYTF
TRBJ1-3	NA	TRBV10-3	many	TGTGCCATCCGGACAGATGGAAACACCATATATTTT	CAIRTDGNTIYF
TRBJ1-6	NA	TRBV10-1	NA	TGCGCCAGCAGTGAGAATGTGGGAGGATCACCCCTCCACTTT	CASSENVGGSPLHF
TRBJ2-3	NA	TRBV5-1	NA	TGCGCCAGCAGAAGCGGGGATACGCAGTATTTT	CASRSGDTQYF
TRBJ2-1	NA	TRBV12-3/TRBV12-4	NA	TGTGCCAGCCCATCGCGGGCCCTCCAGTTCTTC	CASPSRALQFF
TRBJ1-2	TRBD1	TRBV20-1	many	TGCAGTGCTGACAGGGACGGCTACACCTTC	CSADRDGYTF
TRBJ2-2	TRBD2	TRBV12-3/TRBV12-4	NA	TGTGCCAGCAGTTTTGGTAGGACTAGTCTAACGAACACCGGGGAGCTGTTTTTT	CASSFGRTSLTNTGELFF
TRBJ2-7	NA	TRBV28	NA	TGTGCCAGCACGATGGGCCGGGGCGAGCAGTACTTC	CASTMGRGEQYF
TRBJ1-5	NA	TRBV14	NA	TGTGCCAGCAGCCTGGACCTCAATCAGCCCCAGCATTTT	CASSLDLNQPQHF
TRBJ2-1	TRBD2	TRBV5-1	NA	TGCGCCAGCAGCTTGGTAGCGGGAGGGGGGAACAATGAGCAGTTCTTC	CASSLVAGGGNNEQFF
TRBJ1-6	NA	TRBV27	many	TGTGCCAGCAGTCGGGCGAATTCACCCCTCCACTTT	CASSRANSPLHF
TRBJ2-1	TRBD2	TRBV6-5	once	TGTGCCAGCAGTCGACTAGCGGGAGCTCTGAATGAGCAGTTCTTC	CASSRLAGALNEQFF
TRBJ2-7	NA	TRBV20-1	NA	TGCAGTGCTAGCGCGCTGTCTGACAGCGGGTACTTC	CSASALSDSGYF
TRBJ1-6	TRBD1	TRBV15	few	TGTGCCACCAGCAGAGGCAGGACAGGGATATCACCCCTCCACTTT	CATSRGRTGISPLHF
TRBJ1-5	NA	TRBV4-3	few	TGCGCCAGCAGCCAAGAACGCGGTAGCAATCAGCCCCAGCATTTT	CASSQERGSNQPQHF
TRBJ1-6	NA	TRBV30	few	TGTGCCTGGAGTTCTATGGACAGCCAAAATTCACCCCTCCACTTT	CAWSSMDSQNSPLHF
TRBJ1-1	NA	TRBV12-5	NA	TGTGCTAGTGGTCAATCAATCCGAGCTTCTGAAGCTTTCTTT	CASGQSIRASEAFF
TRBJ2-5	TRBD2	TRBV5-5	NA	TGTGCCAGCAGCAGGACTAGCGGGAGGAGGGAGACCCAGTACTTC	CASSRTSGRRETQYF
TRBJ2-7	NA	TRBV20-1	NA	TGCAGTGCTAGAGTAGCCCGGGACTACGAGCAGTACTTC	CSARVARDYEQYF
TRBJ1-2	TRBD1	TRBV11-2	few	TGTGCCAGCAGCCAACACCCAGGGGGGCACGGCTACACCTTC	CASSQHPGGHGYTF
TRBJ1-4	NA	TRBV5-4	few	TGTGCCAGCAGCCCGGACAGTGCAACTAATGAAAAACTGTTTTTT	CASSPDSATNEKLFF
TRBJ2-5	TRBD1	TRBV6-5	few	TGTGCCAGCAGTGCACGACAGGGGTTGGAGACCCAGTACTTC	CASSARQGLETQYF
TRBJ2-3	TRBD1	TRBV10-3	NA	TGTGCCATCAGTGGACAGGGATACACAGATACGCAGTATTTT	CAISGQGYTDTQYF
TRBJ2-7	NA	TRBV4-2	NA	TGTGCCAGCAGACCAAGCGGTCAGACGCACCACGAGCAGTACTTC	CASRPSGQTHHEQYF
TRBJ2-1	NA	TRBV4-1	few	TGCGCCAGCAGCCCGCCAAACCATTTAGGAGAACCAACCTACAATGAGCAGTTCTTC	CASSPPNHLGEPTYNEQFF
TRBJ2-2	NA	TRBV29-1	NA	TGCAGCGCCCCGCTAGGGAACACCGGGGAGCTGTTTTTT	CSAPLGNTGELFF
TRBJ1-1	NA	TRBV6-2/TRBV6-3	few	TGTGCCAGCAGTTACGTGAACACTGAAGCTTTCTTT	CASSYVNTEAFF
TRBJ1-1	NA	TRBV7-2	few	TGTGCCAGCAGCTTAGGGTGGTTGTTCGGAGCTTTCTTT	CASSLGWLFGAFF
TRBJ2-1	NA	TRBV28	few	TGTGCCAGCAGTTTATCGGCAGGGCGGCAGTTCTTC	CASSLSAGRQFF
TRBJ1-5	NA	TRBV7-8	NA	TGTGCCAGCAGCTTAAACAGGGCATTTCAGCCCCAGCATTTT	CASSLNRAFQPQHF
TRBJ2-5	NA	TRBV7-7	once	TGTGCTAGCAGCTTAGCGGCCCACCAAGAGACCCAGTACTTC	CASSLAAHQETQYF
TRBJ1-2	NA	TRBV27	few	TGTGCCAGCAGCCGAACGAACTATGGCTACACCTTC	CASSRTNYGYTF